Below, 27 T cell receptor beta chains from the same sample are listed, as sequenced in a study of cytomegalovirus exposure and HLA in healthy donors. PCR employed 60 Vbeta and 13 Jbeta primers. Clones were sequenced by immunoSEQ multiplex PCR, and TCRdb holds only the in-frame ones, with some missing. This repertoire shows fewer than 150,000 clones, nearly 80% found once; its top ten account for about 2%. Material for sequencing was PBMCs. Source of these receptors: a man in his thirties or forties in good health and CMV-seronegative.

CDR3 nucleotide sequence: TGTGCCAGCAGTCCCCCTTGGGGGGAGGGTAACACCGGGGAGCTGTTTTTT. This encodes CASSPPWGEGNTGELFF. The genes are TRBV27 and TRBJ2-2; 7 bases are a match to TRBD2. Germline CDR1 is MNHEY and CDR2 is SMNVEV (reference sequence). This CDR3 spans 17 amino acids. The J segment lost 2 bases and the V segment lost 5 bases, leaving 11 bases of the junction unmatched.

V usage is TRBV6-1 and J usage is TRBJ1-2; TRBD1 matches at 9 bases. This CDR3 spans 14 amino acids. The germline V gene encodes CDR1 MNHNS and CDR2 SASEGT. Trimming cost V 6 bases and J 7 bases; bases outside gene matches: 9. DNA of the CDR3: TGTGCCAGCAGCAGAGACAGGGGGGATGGTGGCTACACCTTC. Translated, it gives CASSRDRGDGGYTF.

This clone was seen more than once but under ten times. The rearrangement joins TRBV29-1 to TRBJ1-1; D is unresolved. With 0 bases removed from V and 5 bases from J, the gap between germline ends came to 13 bases. Germline CDR1 is SQVTM and CDR2 is ANQGSEA. The CDR3 is 14 amino acids. In DNA form, the CDR3 reads TGCAGCGTTGAAGACAGCACGCAGAGGACTGAAGCTTTCTTT. This translates into CSVEDSTQRTEAFF.

The rearrangement joins TRBV5-1 to TRBJ2-7; maybe TRBD2 (7 bases). Trimming removed 5 bases at V and 2 bases at J, with 14 bases between. Germline V gene sequence: CDR1 SGHRS, CDR2 YFSETQ. The CDR3 has 14 amino acids. CDR3 sequence: CASRGGPTTYEQYF. In nucleotides, the CDR3 is TGCGCCAGCAGGGGGGGGCCAACCACCTACGAGCAGTACTTC.

CDR3 sequence reads: CASTLSGSSYEQYF. CDR3 nucleotide sequence: TGTGCCAGCACCCTTTCCGGGAGCTCCTACGAGCAGTACTTC. The V and J genes are TRBV2 and TRBJ2-7, with D possibly being TRBD2 (6 bases). Looked up from germline, CDR1 is SNHLY and CDR2 is FYNNEI. The CDR3 runs 14 residues. Trimming left V 7 bases short and J 0 bases short, with 13 bases between.

The chain uses TRBV25-1 and TRBJ1-3; unclear D gene. The CDR3 spans 14 residues. Per the germline V gene, CDR1 is MGHDK and CDR2 is SYGVNS. The V end was cut by 3 bases, the J end by 5 bases, with 11 bases between. The CDR3 coding sequence is TGTGCCAGCAGTGAGATCGGGGTTAGAAACACCATATATTTT. Translating it yields CASSEIGVRNTIYF.

The V call is TRBV9, the J call TRBJ2-3, with 9 bases matching TRBD2. This CDR3 has 14 residues. The germline V gene encodes CDR1 SGDLS and CDR2 YYNGEE. J lost 6 bases, V lost 4 bases, and 6 bases had no gene match. CDR3 sequence (DNA): TGTGCCAGCAGCCTTGCGGGAGGGTTGGATACGCAGTATTTT. Protein product: CASSLAGGLDTQYF.

The chain couples TRBV28 to TRBJ2-7; 7 nucleotides line up with TRBD2. V dropped 6 bases and J dropped 2; count of bases not matched to a gene: 13. This CDR3 has 16 residues. Germline CDR1 is MDHEN and CDR2 is SYDVKM. The CDR3 sequence: CASSSGGAVNPYEQYF. Written as DNA, the CDR3 is TGTGCCAGCAGCTCGGGGGGAGCGGTCAACCCCTACGAGCAGTACTTC.

This chain connects TRBV6-4 to TRBJ2-1; a weak D match, TRBD2 (7 bases). Germline CDR1 and CDR2: MRHNA and SNTAGT. The CDR3 is made up of 16 amino acids. Trimming took off 0 bases at V and 9 bases at J, with 18 bases between the two ends. CDR3: CASSDSGAGEAGEQFF. For the CDR3, the DNA is TGTGCCAGCAGTGACTCGGGGGCGGGAGAGGCTGGTGAGCAGTTCTTC.

This chain links TRBV29-1 with TRBJ2-5; D may be TRBD2 (5 bases). Trimming removed 2 bases at V and 5 bases at J, with 15 bases between. The germline CDR1 and CDR2 sequences are SQVTM and ANQGSEA. The CDR3 length is 14 residues. In DNA, the CDR3 is TGCAGCGTTGAAATCCCCTCGGGGTGGGAGACCCAGTACTTC. This encodes CSVEIPSGWETQYF.

The rearrangement joins TRBV7-9 to TRBJ2-7, with TRBD2 matching 9 bases. Per the germline V gene, CDR1 is SEHNR and CDR2 is FQNEAQ (reference sequence). This CDR3 has 13 amino acids. V lost 5 bases and J lost 5; bases outside the gene matches: 4. In DNA form, the CDR3 reads TGTGCCAGCAGCCCGGGACTAGCTAACGAGCAGTACTTC. Translated: CASSPGLANEQYF.

This clone appeared a single time. The genes are TRBV2 and TRBJ2-3; D possibly corresponds to TRBD1 (5 bases). The germline gives CDR1 SNHLY, CDR2 FYNNEI. CDR3 length: 13 residues. Trimming shortened V by 8 bases and J by 5 bases, and 14 bases separated the two germline ends. The CDR3 spells CASCWTPKDTQYF. The CDR3 nucleotides are TGTGCCAGCTGTTGGACACCAAAAGATACGCAGTATTTT.

This rearrangement joins TRBV7-2 to TRBJ1-4, with TRBD1 matching over 10 bases. The V segment lost 5 bases and the J segment 7 bases; nucleotides outside the gene matches: 4. The CDR3 spans 14 residues. Germline loops: CDR1 SGHTA, CDR2 FQGNSA. CDR3 protein: CASSPGQGPEKLFF. The CDR3 nucleotides are TGTGCCAGCAGCCCGGGACAGGGGCCTGAAAAACTGTTTTTT.

This clone came up once. The genes are TRBV28 and TRBJ2-7, with TRBD2 matching over 8 bases. The germline gives CDR1 MDHEN, CDR2 SYDVKM. The CDR3 loop spans 14 amino acids. Trimming took 6 bases from V and 4 from J; bases not matched to a gene: 8. CDR3 loop: CASRDRTSSYEQYF. The DNA for the CDR3 is TGTGCCAGCAGAGATAGGACTAGCTCTTACGAGCAGTACTTC.

The chain carries TRBV7-2 and TRBJ2-1; D not certain. The V and J ends lost 5 bases and 2 bases respectively, with 13 bases between them. The CDR3 spans 15 residues. Germline CDR1 SGHTA, CDR2 FQGNSA. CDR3 DNA: TGTGCCAGCAGCCCACAAGTATCCCCCTACAATGAGCAGTTCTTC. It codes for CASSPQVSPYNEQFF.

This clone has only one observation. The J gene is TRBJ2-1, the V gene TRBV6-6, with 8 nucleotides matching TRBD2. With V trimmed by 10 bases and J by 8 bases, 10 bases remained unmatched. Germline-derived CDR1 and CDR2 are MNHNY and SVGAGI (reference sequence). The CDR3 is made up of 13 amino acids. The CDR3 region has the DNA TGTGCCACCTTATGGCGGGGGGAGCATGAGCAGTTCTTC. The encoded protein is CATLWRGEHEQFF.

The rearrangement links TRBV2 to TRBJ1-5, with 7 bases aligning to TRBD1. After removal of 0 bases from V and 7 bases from J, the junction contained 6 bases not matched to a gene. This CDR3 has 15 amino acids. Per the germline V gene, CDR1 is SNHLY and CDR2 is FYNNEI. The CDR3 region is CASSEALGRGQPQHF. The CDR3 DNA is TGTGCCAGCAGTGAAGCGCTGGGCAGGGGGCAGCCCCAGCATTTT.

The rearrangement joins TRBV15 to TRBJ1-1; TRBD1 matches at 7 bases. V was pared by 8 bases and J by 4 bases, with 7 bases of the junction left unmatched. In germline, CDR1 is LNHNV, CDR2 YYDKDF (reference sequence). CDR3 length: 13 residues. The CDR3 spells CATWEQGTTEAFF. DNA for the CDR3: TGTGCCACCTGGGAACAGGGGACCACTGAAGCTTTCTTT.

The chain couples TRBV13 to TRBJ2-3, with D perhaps matching TRBD2 (5 bases). The V gene lost 3 bases and the J gene lost 7 bases, with 20 bases spanning the gap. This CDR3 comprises 16 residues. Germline lookup yields CDR1 PRHDT and CDR2 FYEKMQ (reference sequence). CDR3: CASSLERGLGLHTQYF. The CDR3 coding sequence is TGTGCCAGCAGCTTGGAGAGAGGGTTAGGATTACATACGCAGTATTTT. The entire variable domain, with the rest obtained from reference TRBV13 and TRBJ2-3, is as follows: AAGVIQSPRHLIKEKRETATLKCYPIPRHDTVYWYQQGPGQDPQFLISFYEKMQSDKGSIPDRFSAQQFSDYHSELNMSSLELGDSALYFCASSLERGLGLHTQYFGPGTRLTVL.

The gene calls are TRBV10-3 and TRBJ1-1; D remains unclear. V was cut by 2 bases and J by 0 bases, with 7 bases left in between. The CDR3 has 14 residues. In germline, CDR1 is ENHRY, CDR2 SYGVKD. The CDR3 here is CAISEVQLNTEAFF. Here the CDR3 DNA reads TGTGCCATCAGTGAGGTACAGCTGAACACTGAAGCTTTCTTT.

The table lists this clone with a few counts. The genes are TRBV28 and TRBJ1-4; D call uncertain. Trimming left V 6 bases short and J 10 bases short, with 18 bases between. The CDR3 is made up of 14 amino acids. CDR1 is MDHEN, CDR2 SYDVKM, per germline. Here the CDR3 DNA reads TGTGCCAGCAGGCCGGAGGACGTTTGGGGAAAACTGTTTTTT. Translated: CASRPEDVWGKLFF.

This chain links TRBV28 with TRBJ1-4; D unclear. The V end lost 1 base, the J end lost 6 bases, and 12 bases lay between the germline ends. Per germline, CDR1 MDHEN and CDR2 SYDVKM. CDR3 length: 15 amino acids. The CDR3 coding sequence is TGTGCCAGCAGTTTATTAATGGGAGCGGATGAAAAACTGTTTTTT. It codes for CASSLLMGADEKLFF.

A single count supports this clone. The V call is TRBV5-1, the J call TRBJ2-2; the match to TRBD1 covers 8 bases. Germline CDR1 SGHRS, CDR2 YFSETQ. The CDR3 consists of 16 residues. V trimming: 3 bases; J trimming: 1 base; junction bases outside the gene matches: 5. For the CDR3, the DNA is TGCGCCAGCAGCTGGGGGGACAGGTGGAACACCGGGGAGCTGTTTTTT. Protein product: CASSWGDRWNTGELFF.

The chain carries TRBV11-2 and TRBJ2-1; D possibly corresponds to TRBD2 (6 bases). In germline, CDR1 is SGHAT, CDR2 FQNNGV. Trimming removed 5 bases at V and 9 bases at J, with 17 bases between. The CDR3 is 14 amino acids. The CDR3 DNA is TGTGCCAGCAGCGCAGTGCGGGGCGGTACTGAGCAGTTCTTC. Amino acids: CASSAVRGGTEQFF.

This chain links TRBV11-2 with TRBJ1-4; TRBD1 is a possible D gene (5 bases). The CDR3 has 15 amino acids. V lost 2 bases and J 0 bases, leaving 7 bases between the germline ends. Germline CDR1 SGHAT, CDR2 FQNNGV. CDR3 sequence reads: CASSLRGPTNEKLFF. The CDR3 DNA follows: TGTGCCAGCAGCTTAAGGGGTCCAACTAATGAAAAACTGTTTTTT.

The chain has TRBV7-6 and TRBJ2-7; a possible D gene is TRBD2 (7 bases). The V gene's germline CDR1 is SGHVS and CDR2 FNYEAQ. CDR3 length: 14 residues. Trimming left V 1 base short and J 5 bases short, with 12 bases between. CDR3 region: CASSLVGGRDEQYF. The CDR3 DNA reads TGTGCCAGCAGCTTAGTGGGGGGGCGGGACGAGCAGTACTTC.

For this clone: One end of the junction does not line up with germline, which may come from a read error. The chain has TRBV7-9 and TRBJ1-1; 7 bases fit TRBD1. CDR1 is SEHNR and CDR2 is FQNEAQ in the germline V gene (reference sequence). CDR3 size: 12 residues. The CDR3 sequence is CSSSSTGAEAFF. For the CDR3, the DNA is TGTTCCAGCAGTTCTACAGGGGCTGAAGCTTTCTTT.